This TCR beta chain was obtained from a study of regulatory T cells in long-lasting Graves disease. Study in general: Persistent Graves' disease meant over 5 years of antithyroid drugs with positive TSH receptor antibodies.

This clonotype has a handful of counts. The authors built TCR beta libraries using iRepertoire HTBI primers and Arm-PCR of CDR3 regions. TCRdb re-analysed the multiplex PCR reads in MiXCR, keeping a single row per CDR3 protein. The sample consists of around 400,000 distinct CDR3 sequences, 20% to 25% of them appearing once. Time point denoted: persistent/refractory GD, antithyroid drugs over 5 years with positive TRAb. PBMCs provided the RNA from which the TCR library was made. All patients originated from an endocrinology department located in Xi'an, China. The starting material was peripheral blood mononuclear cells (PBMCs), obtained when the disease was refractory, from a patient treated with antithyroid drugs. The sequence came from a middle-aged woman with Graves disease.

The chain's CDR3 is CASRSQDTGELFF. The CDR3 coding sequence is TGCGCCAGCAGGTCTCAGGACACCGGGGAGCTGTTTTTT. The genes are TRBV10-1 and TRBJ2-2; D gene unclear. This CDR3 comprises 13 residues. Germline assignment: CDR1 WNHNN and CDR2 SYGVQD (reference sequence). V lost 6 bases and J lost 3, with 8 bases in between.